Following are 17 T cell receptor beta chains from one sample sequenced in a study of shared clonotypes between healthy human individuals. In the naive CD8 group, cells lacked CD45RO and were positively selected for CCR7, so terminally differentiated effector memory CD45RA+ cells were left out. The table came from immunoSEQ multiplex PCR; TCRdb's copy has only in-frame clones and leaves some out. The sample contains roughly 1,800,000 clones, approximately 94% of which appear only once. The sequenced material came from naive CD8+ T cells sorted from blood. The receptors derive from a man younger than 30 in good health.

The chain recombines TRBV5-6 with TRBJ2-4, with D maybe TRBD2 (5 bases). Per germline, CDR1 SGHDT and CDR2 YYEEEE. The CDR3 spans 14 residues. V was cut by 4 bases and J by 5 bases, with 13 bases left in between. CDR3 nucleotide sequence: TGTGCCAGCAGCCCGGGGTCCTACCAAAACATTCAGTACTTC. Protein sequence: CASSPGSYQNIQYF.

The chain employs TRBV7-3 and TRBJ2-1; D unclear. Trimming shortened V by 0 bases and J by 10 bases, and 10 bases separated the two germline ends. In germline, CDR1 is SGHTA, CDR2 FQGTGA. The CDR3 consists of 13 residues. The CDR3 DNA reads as TGTGCCAGCAGCTTAACTCCTATCAACGAGCAGTTCTTC. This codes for CASSLTPINEQFF.

For the CDR3, the DNA is TGTGCCAGCAGCGACGGGACCGCTACTGGAAACACCATATATTTT. This sequence encodes CASSDGTATGNTIYF. The chain combines TRBV9 with TRBJ1-3, with a possible D match to TRBD1 (5 bases). Germline lookup yields CDR1 SGDLS and CDR2 YYNGEE. CDR3 length equals 15 residues. V gave up 3 bases and J gave up 2 bases, with 12 bases separating them.

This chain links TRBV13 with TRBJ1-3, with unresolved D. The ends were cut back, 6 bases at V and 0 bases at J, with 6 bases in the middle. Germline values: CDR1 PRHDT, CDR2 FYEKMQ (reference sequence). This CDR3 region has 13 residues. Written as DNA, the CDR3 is TGTGCCAGCAGGTATAGCTCTGGAAACACCATATATTTT. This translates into CASRYSSGNTIYF.

This CDR3 reads CASSPHELQETQYF. As DNA, the CDR3 is TGTGCCAGCAGTCCTCACGAGCTCCAAGAGACCCAGTACTTC. V gene TRBV25-1 combines with J gene TRBJ2-5; no clear D gene. Trimming pared 5 bases from V and 1 base from J, leaving 11 bases between. This CDR3 spans 14 amino acids. In germline, CDR1 is MGHDK, CDR2 SYGVNS.

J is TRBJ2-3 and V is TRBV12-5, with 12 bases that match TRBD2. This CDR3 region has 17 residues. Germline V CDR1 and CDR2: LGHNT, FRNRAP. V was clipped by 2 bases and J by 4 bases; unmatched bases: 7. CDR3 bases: TGTGCTAGTGGTTTGAAGCTAGCGGGAGGGCCGGCAGATACGCAGTATTTT. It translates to CASGLKLAGGPADTQYF.

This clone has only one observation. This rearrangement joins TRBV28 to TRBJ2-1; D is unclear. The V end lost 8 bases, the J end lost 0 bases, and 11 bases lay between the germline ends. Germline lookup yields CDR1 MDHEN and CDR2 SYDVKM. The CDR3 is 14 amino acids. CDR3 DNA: TGTGCCAGCCTCCCTTTGAGCTCCTACAATGAGCAGTTCTTC. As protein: CASLPLSSYNEQFF.

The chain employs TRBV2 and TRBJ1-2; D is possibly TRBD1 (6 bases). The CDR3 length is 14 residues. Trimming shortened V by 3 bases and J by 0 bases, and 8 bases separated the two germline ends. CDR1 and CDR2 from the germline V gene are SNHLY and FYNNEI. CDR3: CASSEHRANYGYTF. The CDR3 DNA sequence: TGTGCCAGCAGTGAGCACAGGGCTAACTATGGCTACACCTTC.

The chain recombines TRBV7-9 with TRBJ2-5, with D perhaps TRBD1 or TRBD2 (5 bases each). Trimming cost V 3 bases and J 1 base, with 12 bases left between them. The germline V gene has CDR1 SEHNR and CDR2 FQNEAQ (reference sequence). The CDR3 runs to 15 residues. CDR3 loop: CASSLWSRGQETQYF. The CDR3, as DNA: TGTGCCAGCAGCTTGTGGTCGAGGGGCCAAGAGACCCAGTACTTC.

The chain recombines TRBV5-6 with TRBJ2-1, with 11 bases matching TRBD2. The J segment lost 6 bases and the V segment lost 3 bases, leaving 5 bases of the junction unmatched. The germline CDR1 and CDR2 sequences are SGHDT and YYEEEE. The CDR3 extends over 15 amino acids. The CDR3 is CASSSALAGGNEQFF. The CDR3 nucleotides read TGTGCCAGCAGCTCCGCTCTAGCGGGGGGCAATGAGCAGTTCTTC.

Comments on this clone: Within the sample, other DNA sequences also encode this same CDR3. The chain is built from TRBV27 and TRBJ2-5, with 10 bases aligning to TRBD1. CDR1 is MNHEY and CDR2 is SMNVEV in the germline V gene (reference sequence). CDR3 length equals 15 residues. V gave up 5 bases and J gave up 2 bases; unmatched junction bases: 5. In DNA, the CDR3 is TGTGCCAGCAGTCTCGGGACAGGGGAGCAAGAGACCCAGTACTTC. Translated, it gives CASSLGTGEQETQYF.

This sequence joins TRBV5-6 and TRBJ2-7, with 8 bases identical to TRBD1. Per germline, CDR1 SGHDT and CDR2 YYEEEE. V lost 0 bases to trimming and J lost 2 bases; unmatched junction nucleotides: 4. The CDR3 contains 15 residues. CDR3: CASSLGTGSAYEQYF. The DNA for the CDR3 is TGTGCCAGCAGCTTGGGGACAGGGTCAGCCTACGAGCAGTACTTC. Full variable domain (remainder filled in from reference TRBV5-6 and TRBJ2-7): DAGVTQSPTHLIKTRGQQVTLRCSPKSGHDTVSWYQQALGQGPQFIFQYYEEEERQRGNFPDRFSGHQFPNYSSELNVNALLLGDSALYLCASSLGTGSAYEQYFGPGTRLTVT.

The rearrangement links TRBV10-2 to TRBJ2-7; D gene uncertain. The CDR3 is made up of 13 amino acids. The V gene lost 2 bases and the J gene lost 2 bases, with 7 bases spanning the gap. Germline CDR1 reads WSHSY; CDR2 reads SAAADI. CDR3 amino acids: CASSEVGPYEQYF. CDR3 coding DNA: TGCGCCAGCAGTGAGGTGGGTCCCTACGAGCAGTACTTC.

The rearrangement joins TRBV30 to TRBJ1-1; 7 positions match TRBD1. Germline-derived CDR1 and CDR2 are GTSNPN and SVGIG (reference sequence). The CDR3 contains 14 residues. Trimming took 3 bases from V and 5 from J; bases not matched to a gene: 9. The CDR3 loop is CAWSWDSRGTEAFF. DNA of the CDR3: TGTGCCTGGAGCTGGGACAGCCGCGGTACTGAAGCTTTCTTT.

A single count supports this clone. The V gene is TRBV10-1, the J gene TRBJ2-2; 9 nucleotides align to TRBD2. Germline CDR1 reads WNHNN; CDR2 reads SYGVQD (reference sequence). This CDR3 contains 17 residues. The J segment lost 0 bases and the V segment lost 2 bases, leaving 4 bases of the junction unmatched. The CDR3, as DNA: TGCGCCAGCAGTGAGGGGGTAGCGGGGGCGAACACCGGGGAGCTGTTTTTT. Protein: CASSEGVAGANTGELFF.

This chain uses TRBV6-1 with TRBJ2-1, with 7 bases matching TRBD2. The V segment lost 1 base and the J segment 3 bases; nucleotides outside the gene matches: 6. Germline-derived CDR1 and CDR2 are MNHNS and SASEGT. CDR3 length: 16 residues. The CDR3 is CASSEEEAGVYNEQFF. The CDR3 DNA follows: TGTGCCAGCAGTGAAGAGGAGGCGGGGGTCTACAATGAGCAGTTCTTC.

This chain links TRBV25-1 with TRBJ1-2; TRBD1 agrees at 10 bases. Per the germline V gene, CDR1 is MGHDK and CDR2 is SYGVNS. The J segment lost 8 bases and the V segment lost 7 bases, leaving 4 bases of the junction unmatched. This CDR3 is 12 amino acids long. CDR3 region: CASTGTGDGYTF. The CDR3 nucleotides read TGTGCCAGCACCGGGACAGGGGACGGCTACACCTTC.